A selection of T cell receptor beta chains follows, all from one sample in a study of shared clonotypes between healthy human individuals. Assay: immunoSEQ multiplex PCR; the TCRdb copy retains only in-frame clones and omits some. This table has 600,000 to 750,000 clones, over 60% appearing once. Sequenced sample: memory CD4+ T cells sorted from blood. Receptor source: a woman under 40 in good health. CDR3s include the opening cysteine and the closing phenylalanine or tryptophan. The D gene is left open where the match is weak. Clone size appears in some rows only: once, few, many, or a class for an expanded clone.

v_gene	d_gene	len	abundance	j_gene	CDR3aa	CDR3nt
TRBV6-5	NA	12	NA	TRBJ2-5	CASGDKGITQYF	TGTGCCAGCGGTGACAAAGGTATCACCCAGTACTTC
TRBV28	NA	12	NA	TRBJ1-2	CASSPWGYGYTF	TGTGCCAGCAGTCCGTGGGGCTATGGCTACACCTTC
TRBV5-4	NA	15	NA	TRBJ2-7	CASSLSTSSSYEQYF	TGTGCCAGCAGCCTAAGCACTAGCAGCTCCTACGAGCAGTACTTC
TRBV28	NA	17	NA	TRBJ2-3	CASTLGGTEGYTDTQYF	TGTGCCAGCACCCTTGGGGGCACCGAGGGGTACACAGATACGCAGTATTTT
TRBV5-1	TRBD2	13	NA	TRBJ2-7	CASSSSGMGEQYF	TGCGCCAGCAGCTCTAGCGGGATGGGTGAGCAGTACTTC
TRBV23-1	TRBD2	15	NA	TRBJ2-1	CASSQSRTSSGEQFF	TGCGCCAGCAGTCAATCTAGGACTAGTTCAGGAGAGCAGTTCTTC
TRBV28	NA	13	NA	TRBJ2-7	CASSRDVPYEQYF	TGTGCCAGCAGCCGGGACGTCCCCTACGAGCAGTACTTC
TRBV4-2	TRBD2	16	NA	TRBJ2-7	CASSPTSGDGAYEQYF	TGTGCCAGCAGCCCAACAAGCGGGGACGGGGCCTACGAGCAGTACTTC
TRBV28	NA	12	NA	TRBJ2-7	CATHRGGREQYF	TGTGCCACTCACAGGGGCGGGAGGGAGCAGTACTTC
TRBV15	NA	13	NA	TRBJ2-7	CATSRISSHEQYF	TGTGCCACCAGCAGGATTAGTAGTCACGAGCAGTACTTC
TRBV28	TRBD1	14	NA	TRBJ2-7	CASSELRGSYEQYF	TGTGCCAGCAGTGAGCTCAGGGGGAGTTACGAGCAGTACTTC
TRBV7-9	NA	15	NA	TRBJ2-7	CASSLAGGRTYEQYF	TGTGCCAGCAGCTTAGCGGGGGGCAGGACCTACGAGCAGTACTTC
TRBV19	NA	13	NA	TRBJ2-3	CASSISRADTQYF	TGTGCCAGTAGTATTTCGAGGGCAGATACGCAGTATTTT
TRBV19	NA	15	once	TRBJ1-5	CASRWGVLGNQPQHF	TGTGCCAGTAGGTGGGGGGTCCTGGGCAATCAGCCCCAGCATTTT
TRBV6-1	TRBD1	15	NA	TRBJ2-1	CASRQIQGFLNEQFF	TGTGCCAGCCGCCAGATACAGGGGTTTCTCAATGAGCAGTTCTTC
TRBV28	TRBD2	13	NA	TRBJ2-7	CASLAGNSYEQYF	TGTGCCAGCCTAGCGGGGAACTCCTACGAGCAGTACTTC
TRBV14	NA	12	NA	TRBJ1-6	CASSQYESPLHF	TGTGCCAGCAGTCAATATGAATCACCCCTCCACTTT
TRBV25-1	NA	14	few	TRBJ2-1	CASSEDRDYNEQFF	TGTGCCAGCAGTGAGGACCGGGACTACAATGAGCAGTTCTTC
TRBV5-1	TRBD1	14	NA	TRBJ1-3	CASSVGTGGNTIYF	TGCGCCAGCAGCGTAGGGACAGGTGGAAACACCATATATTTT
TRBV27	NA	14	NA	TRBJ2-7	CASTPALATALQYF	TGTGCCAGCACTCCAGCTCTAGCTACAGCCCTTCAGTACTTC
TRBV6-5	TRBD1	14	NA	TRBJ2-1	CASRPGQAYNEQFF	TGTGCCAGCAGACCGGGACAGGCGTACAATGAGCAGTTCTTC
TRBV7-6	TRBD1	15	NA	TRBJ2-1	CASSFGPGQFNEQFF	TGTGCCAGCAGCTTCGGTCCGGGACAGTTTAATGAGCAGTTCTTC